Included here is one TCR beta chain sequence, with context. This record comes from a study of T cell responses to AZD1222 COVID-19 vaccine. Produced via immunoSEQ multiplex PCR; TCRdb's table is partial and in-frame only. Among 27,000 or so clones listed, about 90% were seen once. Germline CDR1 is SGHTA and CDR2 is FQGTGA. V lost 4 bases and J lost 5; bases outside the gene matches: 5. The CDR3 is 14 amino acids. The sample consisted of peripheral blood, taken 28 days after the second AZD1222 dose. This rearrangement joins TRBV7-3 to TRBJ2-5, with 9 bases identical to TRBD2. This TCR came from an adult who received the AZD1222 COVID-19 vaccine. CDR3 region: CASSSGLAMETQYF. The CDR3 DNA is TGTGCCAGCAGCTCAGGACTAGCGATGGAGACCCAGTACTTC.